The 8 T cell receptor delta chains below were found in one sample sequenced in a study of gamma-delta T cells after stem cell transplantation (dated by TCRdb to the mid-2010s). The library relied on RT-PCR. The data were produced on an Illumina MiSeq. TCRdb reprocessed the public data with the CATT caller; entries with the same nucleotide sequence were combined afterwards. A total of about 2,500 delta-chain clones appear in this sample, around 3.3% of them only once. The top ten clones comprise 38% of the sample. The sequenced sample consisted of gamma-delta T cells. These receptors all come from a human donor. It is not recorded whose cells these are; they may come from a transplant donor.

To note about this clone: Only one base separates this from a far larger clonotype, so it likely reflects a read error. Other DNA sequences within the sample encode an identical CDR3. This chain connects TRDV2 to TRDJ3; 8 bases match TRDD3. Per the germline V gene, CDR1 is GEAIGNYY and CDR2 is EKD. The CDR3 consists of 20 residues. This CDR3 reads CACDTVGGSSSSWDTRQMFF. Here the CDR3 DNA reads TGTGCCTGTGACACGGTTGGGGGATCGTCGAGCTCCTGGGACACCCGACAAATGTTTTTC.

Worth noting for this clone: A far larger clone is only one base removed, so a read error is likely. Other DNA sequences in the same sample also yield this CDR3. The chain combines TRDV2 with TRDJ1, with 7 bases matching TRDD3. V shed 0 bases, J shed 3 bases, and the junction held 30 bases outside the gene matches. The CDR3 sequence is 23 residues long. CDR1 is GEAIGNYY and CDR2 is EKD in the germline V gene. CDR3 nucleotides: TGTGCCTGTGACACCCTCCGGTCATCTATCCCCAGTACTGGGGATTCAGGTCCCGATAAACTCATCTTT. It is translated as CACDTLRSSIPSTGDSGPDKLIF.

On this clone itself: TCRdb lists the protein of a much larger clone for this DNA, which differs at residue 12, so this is likely a read error; the protein given here is translated from the DNA itself. V is TRDV2 and J is TRDJ1; 9 bases map to TRDD3. Germline CDR1 is GEAIGNYY and CDR2 is EKD. This CDR3 spans 17 amino acids. V trimming: 3 bases; J trimming: 4 bases; junction bases outside the gene matches: 14. The CDR3 is CACDPVRDWGTIDKLIF. In DNA form, the CDR3 reads TGTGCCTGTGACCCGGTTAGAGACTGGGGGACGATCGATAAACTCATCTTT.

This clone ranks as large. The same CDR3 arises from other DNA sequences in this sample as well. CDR3 sequence (DNA): TGTGCCTGTGACACCGTCCGGTCTGGGGGAGACCTTGACACCGATAAACTCATCTTT. It yields the protein CACDTVRSGGDLDTDKLIF. The chain joins TRDV2 to TRDJ1, with 8 bases lining up with TRDD3. The trim removed 0 bases at V and 0 bases at J, leaving 14 bases unmatched. The germline gives CDR1 GEAIGNYY, CDR2 EKD. CDR3 size: 19 residues.

Judged by abundance, this clone is medium-sized (0.01 to 0.1%). V gene TRDV2 combines with J gene TRDJ1; tentatively, D is TRDD3 (5 bases). CDR3 length: 15 amino acids. V was trimmed by 3 bases and J by 0 bases, leaving 13 bases between them. CDR1 is GEAIGNYY, CDR2 EKD, per germline. As DNA, the CDR3 is TGTGCCTGTGACCGATTGGGGACTTACACCGATAAACTCATCTTT. Its protein is CACDRLGTYTDKLIF.

This clone was observed a few times. This sequence is one base from a far larger clone and is likely a read error. The sample has other DNA sequences that encode this CDR3 too. The rearrangement links TRDV2 to TRDJ1; 12 bases map to TRDD3. The CDR3 contains 18 residues. Germline V gene sequence: CDR1 GEAIGNYY, CDR2 EKD. For the CDR3, the DNA is TGTGCTTGTGACACTTTACTGGGGGATACACCGTACACCGATAAACTCATCTTT. It encodes CACDTLLGDTPYTDKLIF.

A few counts support this clone. One base separates it from a far larger clone, so it is likely a read error. This chain links TRDV2 with TRDJ1; TRDD3 matches 7 bases. Germline CDR1 GEAIGNYY, CDR2 EKD. This CDR3 has 23 residues. CDR3 residues: CACDTLRSSIPSTGDSGPDKFIF. CDR3 bases: TGTGCCTGTGACACCCTCCGGTCGTCTATCCCCAGTACTGGGGATTCAGGTCCCGATAAATTCATCTTT.

With respect to this clone: This DNA translates differently at residue 13 from the TCRdb protein, which is that of a much larger clone; a read error is likely, and the protein shown is the DNA's own translation. The chain couples TRDV2 to TRDJ1, with 10 bases lining up with TRDD3. This CDR3 region has 15 residues. Per the germline V gene, CDR1 is GEAIGNYY and CDR2 is EKD. The CDR3 region is CACDNLGDNTDKPIF. The CDR3 DNA is TGTGCCTGTGACAATCTGGGGGATAACACCGATAAACCCATCTTT.